This T cell receptor (beta chain) was identified in a study of CD8+ T cells in alopecia areata. Study-wide points: Scalp and blood retained many expanded lesional clones during tofacitinib. Tofacitinib yielded significantly lower scalp clonality and fewer expanded CD8+ clones among the top 100.

In regard to this clone: The antigen is not known.

The CDR3 spans 14 residues. Germline CDR1 and CDR2: MGHDK and SYGVNS. The V gene end was trimmed by 8 bases and the J gene end by 3 bases; junction bases not matched to a gene: 4. The sequencing template was cDNA reverse transcribed from extracted RNA. The repertoire was sequenced with immunoSEQ multiplex PCR; TCRdb's copy has only in-frame clones and lacks some. This table has around 200,000 clones, about three fifths appearing once. As for treatment: oral pan-JAK inhibitor, 5-10 mg twice daily. Punch biopsies of lesional scalp, plus peripheral blood, were taken from alopecia areata patients. The receptor comes from a human donor with alopecia areata. The chain joins TRBV25-1 to TRBJ2-5, with 12 bases aligning to TRBD1. Here the sequenced sample was CD8+ T cells sorted from blood, taken at week 24, from a patient treated with tofacitinib. The CDR3 DNA is TGTGCCAGCGGGACAGGGGGCACGGAAGAGACCCAGTACTTC. Its translation: CASGTGGTEETQYF.